These T cell receptor beta chains were read from a single sample in a study of shared clonotypes between healthy human individuals. The data were produced by immunoSEQ multiplex PCR, yet TCRdb's version contains in-frame clones alone and is incomplete. The profile covers some 2,000,000 clones, with about 95% appearing a single time and 0.13% taken by the ten largest. Sequencing was performed on naive CD4+ T cells sorted from blood. All receptors come from a man between 18 and 35 years old in good health. CDR3s include the opening cysteine and the closing phenylalanine or tryptophan. D genes are given only for firm matches. The size entry is marked missing in some rows and otherwise reads once, few, many or a size class.

J gene | clone size | V gene | D gene | CDR3 DNA | CDR3 protein
TRBJ1-3 | . | TRBV2 | . | TGTGCCAGCATCGCTGGAAACACCATATATTTT | CASIAGNTIYF
TRBJ2-3 | . | TRBV6-6 | . | TGTGCCAGCAATTCCCGGGACTCCTCACTTTATACGCAGTATTTT | CASNSRDSSLYTQYF
TRBJ2-7 | once | TRBV28 | . | TGTGCCAGCAGTTTAGTACGGGTTTCGTCTGGCGAGCAGTACTTC | CASSLVRVSSGEQYF
TRBJ1-2 | . | TRBV18 | TRBD1 | TGTGCCAGCTCACCAACCGGGACAGGGGAGGGCTACACCTTC | CASSPTGTGEGYTF
TRBJ2-1 | . | TRBV5-1 | . | TGCGCCAGCAGCTTGGACAATTATGAGCAGTTCTTC | CASSLDNYEQFF
TRBJ1-3 | . | TRBV6-5 | . | TGTGCCAGCAGTTCCGGCGGGATGACTGGAAACACCATATATTTT | CASSSGGMTGNTIYF
TRBJ1-1 | . | TRBV25-1 | TRBD1 | TGTGCCAGCAGCCGTCTGACAGGGGGCGGGACTGAAGCTTTCTTT | CASSRLTGGGTEAFF
TRBJ2-5 | . | TRBV7-8 | . | TGTGCCAGCAGCGCGGGTGGGAAACGGGAGACCCAGTACTTC | CASSAGGKRETQYF
TRBJ2-3 | . | TRBV6-1 | . | TGTGCCAGCAGTGAAAAGACAGCTAGCACAGATACGCAGTATTTT | CASSEKTASTDTQYF
TRBJ1-1 | . | TRBV6-5 | . | TGTGCCAGCAAAACGACAGGTTCGGGGGCTTTCTTT | CASKTTGSGAFF
TRBJ1-6 | . | TRBV5-4 | TRBD1 | TGTGCCAGCAGCTTGGGGACAGGGGATTCACCCCTCCACTTT | CASSLGTGDSPLHF
TRBJ2-7 | . | TRBV6-6 | . | TGTGCCAGCAGGATGGGGGGGCGCGGCTCAGGCGAGCAGTACTTC | CASRMGGRGSGEQYF
TRBJ2-3 | . | TRBV7-8 | . | TGTGCCAGCAGCTTAGGGCCTTCCGCTACGCAGTATTTT | CASSLGPSATQYF
TRBJ1-2 | . | TRBV19 | . | TGTGCCAGTGCCAACGGACGGACCTATGGCTACACCTTC | CASANGRTYGYTF
TRBJ1-5 | . | TRBV28 | . | TGTGCCAGCACCCCCACTCTGAGTCAGCCCCAGCATTTT | CASTPTLSQPQHF
TRBJ2-1 | . | TRBV28 | TRBD2 | TGTGCCAGCACTACCGATAGCGGGGGTGGGACCTACAATGAGCAGTTCTTC | CASTTDSGGGTYNEQFF
TRBJ2-2 | . | TRBV7-2 | . | TGTGCCAGCAGCTTAGGAACGGCCGGGGAGCTGTTTTTT | CASSLGTAGELFF
TRBJ1-6 | . | TRBV5-1 | . | TGCGCCAGCAGCTTGGATATTTATTCACCCCTCCACTTT | CASSLDIYSPLHF
TRBJ2-5 | . | TRBV9 | . | TGTGCCAGCAGCGTAGCTGGCAAAGAGACCCAGTACTTC | CASSVAGKETQYF
TRBJ2-2 | . | TRBV4-1 | TRBD2 | TGCGCCAGCAGCCGACCGGGACTAGGTTACACCGGGGAGCTGTTTTTT | CASSRPGLGYTGELFF
TRBJ1-1 | . | TRBV29-1 | TRBD1 | TGCAGCGTCTTCGGACAGGGGGCGGACACTGAAGCTTTCTTT | CSVFGQGADTEAFF
TRBJ2-7 | . | TRBV6-5 | . | TGTGCCAGCAGTTACGGCCGGGGCTACGAGCAGTACTTC | CASSYGRGYEQYF